These T cell receptor beta chains were read from a single sample in a study of cytomegalovirus exposure and HLA in healthy donors. Assay used: immunoSEQ multiplex PCR; TCRdb lists only in-frame clones, some missing. The specimen's table records about 110,000 clones. The material sequenced was PBMCs. The receptors were gathered from a man younger than 45 in good health and CMV-seronegative. CDR3s include the opening cysteine and the closing phenylalanine or tryptophan. A D gene is named only where the DNA matches it firmly.

TRBJ1-3 TRBD1 TRBV5-1 TGCGCCAGCCCCGGGACAGGGGCCATCATCTCTGGAAACACCATATATTTT CASPGTGAIISGNTIYF
TRBJ2-5 . TRBV19 TGTGCCAGTAGCCCCGTTTCGGCGGGGGCGGAGACCCAGTACTTC CASSPVSAGAETQYF
TRBJ2-2 TRBD1 TRBV5-1 TGCGCCAGCAGTCCTCGGGCAGGGGGCGACACCGGGGAGCTGTTTTTT CASSPRAGGDTGELFF
TRBJ1-4 TRBD1 TRBV2 TGTGCCAGCAGCCCACAGGGGGGGTGGGAAAAACTGTTTTTT CASSPQGGWEKLFF
TRBJ1-1 . TRBV7-9 TGTGCCAGCAGCATTCCCGGGGGTGACACTGAAGCTTTCTTT CASSIPGGDTEAFF
TRBJ1-5 TRBD1 TRBV5-5 TGTGCCAGCAGTACAGGGGTGGGTGGCAATCAGCCCCAGCATTTT CASSTGVGGNQPQHF
TRBJ1-6 TRBD1 TRBV25-1 TGTGCCAGCAGGCCGCTATGGGACAGGGGCTTTGATAATTCACCCCTCCACTTT CASRPLWDRGFDNSPLHF
TRBJ2-5 . TRBV25-1 TGTGCCAGCAGTGCGGGGGGCGGGGAGACCCAGTACTTC CASSAGGGETQYF
TRBJ2-7 . TRBV9 TGTGCCAGCAGCCCGAGCGTCCGCTCCTACGAGCAGTACTTC CASSPSVRSYEQYF
TRBJ2-2 TRBD2 TRBV6-1 TGTGCCAGCAGTGAGCGAAGACTAGCGGGGGGGGGATTGAACACCGGGGAGCTGTTTTTT CASSERRLAGGGLNTGELFF
TRBJ2-3 . TRBV6-1 TGTGCCAGCAGCCAGGGGCCCACAGATACGCAGTATTTT CASSQGPTDTQYF
TRBJ1-1 . TRBV5-1 TGCGCCAGCAGCCCAGTACCGAACACTGAAGCTTTCTTT CASSPVPNTEAFF
TRBJ1-2 . TRBV5-6 TGTGCCACCGGAATCAGGGACTATGGCTACACCTTC CATGIRDYGYTF
TRBJ1-1 . TRBV7-3 TGTGCCAGCAGCTCCGACGGACTCACTGAAGCTTTCTTT CASSSDGLTEAFF
TRBJ2-5 TRBD1 TRBV5-6 TGTGCCGGCAGCCTTTTTCGGACAGGCGACCAAGAGACCCAGTACTTC CAGSLFRTGDQETQYF
TRBJ1-3 . TRBV12-5 TGTGCTAGTGGTTTGCCCCTCGGGGGTTCTGGAAACACCATATATTTT CASGLPLGGSGNTIYF
TRBJ2-3 TRBD2 TRBV27 TGTGCCAGCAGTTCTAGCGGGGTCAACACAGATACGCAGTATTTT CASSSSGVNTDTQYF
TRBJ2-1 TRBD2 TRBV6-5 TGTGCCAGCAGTAGTCTAGCGGGCAATGAGCAGTTCTTC CASSSLAGNEQFF
TRBJ1-1 . TRBV19 TGTGCCAGTAGTATCGCCGGGTTCACTGAAGCTTTCTTT CASSIAGFTEAFF
TRBJ2-4 . TRBV5-6 TGTGCCAGCAGCCCTCCCCAGGGGGGCGAGGGCGTCATTCAGTACTTC CASSPPQGGEGVIQYF
TRBJ2-1 TRBD1 TRBV28 TGTGCCAGCAGTTTAGGGACAGGGAATCTCAATGAGCAGTTCTTC CASSLGTGNLNEQFF
TRBJ2-5 . TRBV6-5 TGTGCCAGCAGTCCCCGCCGAGGCTCCGGGACCCAGTACTTC CASSPRRGSGTQYF
TRBJ1-1 . TRBV25-1 TGTGCCAGCAGTCTCAACTCGGGGGTGAACACTGAAGCTTTCTTT CASSLNSGVNTEAFF
TRBJ1-1 TRBD1 TRBV6-5 TGTGCCAGCAGGCGGGGACAGGGTAACACTGAAGCTTTCTTT CASRRGQGNTEAFF
TRBJ2-2 TRBD2 TRBV15 TGTGCCACCAATCGGGACTACTTCTCCGGGGAGCTGTTTTTT CATNRDYFSGELFF
TRBJ2-5 . TRBV2 TGTGCCAGCAGGGGACAAGAAGAGACCCAGTACTTC CASRGQEETQYF
TRBJ1-1 TRBD1 TRBV27 TGTGCCAGCAGACCCAGGGGACAGGGGGCGATCCTCAGGGGCACTGAAGCTTTCTTT CASRPRGQGAILRGTEAFF
TRBJ2-7 TRBD2 TRBV27 TGTGCCAGCAGTTCTCGGACTAGCGGGGGGGCCTACGAGCAGTACTTC CASSSRTSGGAYEQYF
TRBJ1-1 TRBD1 TRBV5-6 TGTGCCAGCAGCCTTGGACAGGGCCCGACTGAAGCTTTCTTT CASSLGQGPTEAFF
TRBJ1-3 . TRBV11-2 TGTGCCAGCAGCCCCGTCTTAGGAAACACCATATATTTT CASSPVLGNTIYF
TRBJ2-2 . TRBV21-1 TGTGCCAGCAGCAAAAAAGGGGGTCAAGGCAGCCTAAACACCGGGGAGCTGTTTTTT CASSKKGGQGSLNTGELFF
TRBJ2-5 TRBD2 TRBV29-1 TGCAGCGTGAACCTTCTAGCGGGGGGAAAAGAGACCCAGTACTTC CSVNLLAGGKETQYF
TRBJ1-3 . TRBV5-1 TGCGCCAGCAGCTTGGACATGGGAAACACCATATATTTT CASSLDMGNTIYF
TRBJ2-3 . TRBV7-9 TGTGCCAGCAGCTACCGGGACTCCCTTGGAGATACGCAGTATTTT CASSYRDSLGDTQYF
TRBJ2-7 TRBD1 TRBV18 TGTGCCAGCTCACCAGCAGGGGGCAACTACGAGCAGTACTTC CASSPAGGNYEQYF
TRBJ2-1 TRBD2 TRBV11-2 TGTGCCAGCACCCAGGGACTAGGCCACTACAATGAGCAGTTCTTC CASTQGLGHYNEQFF
TRBJ1-4 . TRBV19 TGTGCCAGTAGTATTTCTGCAACTAATGAAAAACTGTTTTTT CASSISATNEKLFF
TRBJ2-3 TRBD2 TRBV29-1 TGCAGCGTTGGACTAGCGGGGAGCACAGATACGCAGTATTTT CSVGLAGSTDTQYF
TRBJ1-6 TRBD1 TRBV29-1 TGCAGCGTTCGGACAGGGTACAATTCACCCCTCCACTTT CSVRTGYNSPLHF
TRBJ2-7 TRBD1 TRBV7-8 TGTGCCAGCAGCTTCTTCGGACAGGGCAACGAGCAGTACTTC CASSFFGQGNEQYF
TRBJ1-6 TRBD1 TRBV9 TGTGCCAGCAGCGTAGTAGTTTCGGACAGGGGAAATTCACCCCTCCACTTT CASSVVVSDRGNSPLHF
TRBJ1-2 TRBD1 TRBV19 TGTGCCAGTAGTAGACAGGGGGATACCTATGGCTACACCTTC CASSRQGDTYGYTF
TRBJ1-3 TRBD1 TRBV28 TGTGCCAGCAGTTTATTGGACAGGGGGAACACCATATATTTT CASSLLDRGNTIYF
TRBJ1-5 . TRBV30 TGTGCCTGGAGCCTCGATGCGCTTAGCAATCAGCCCCAGCATTTT CAWSLDALSNQPQHF
TRBJ2-1 . TRBV7-2 TGTGCCAGCAGCCCCGAGGGGACAGAGCAGTTCTTC CASSPEGTEQFF
TRBJ1-2 . TRBV7-6 TGTGCCAGCAGCTCTTATACAGACCGAAACTATGGCTACACCTTC CASSSYTDRNYGYTF
TRBJ2-7 TRBD1 TRBV6-5 TGTGCCAGCAGTTACGGGGCTGGCAGGGGGTCGTCCGAGCAGTACTTC CASSYGAGRGSSEQYF
TRBJ1-1 TRBD1 TRBV10-3 TGTGCCATCAGTGAGTTAAGACAGGGGCAGGAGAACACTGAAGCTTTCTTT CAISELRQGQENTEAFF
TRBJ1-5 . TRBV7-2 TGTGCCAGCAGCCCACAGGGAAATCAGCCCCAGCATTTT CASSPQGNQPQHF
TRBJ1-2 . TRBV18 TGTGCCAGCTCACCCCTCGACAGCCTCTATGGCTACACCTTC CASSPLDSLYGYTF
TRBJ2-5 . TRBV9 TGTGCCAGCAGCGTAGCTACAGACCAAGAGACCCAGTACTTC CASSVATDQETQYF
TRBJ1-6 . TRBV7-2 TGTGCCAGCAGCTACGACAGTAATTCACCCCTCCACTTT CASSYDSNSPLHF
TRBJ1-5 . TRBV6-5 TGTGCCAGCAGTTCCTTGGGCCAGCCCCAGCATTTT CASSSLGQPQHF